This T cell receptor (beta chain) emerged from a study of shared clonotypes between healthy human individuals. Study-level background: Donor composition was two women and a few men, aged 18 to 49.

Turning to this clone: As yet, its antigen is unknown.

Sequencing was performed with immunoSEQ multiplex PCR; in TCRdb, only in-frame clones are kept and a portion is missing. The sample contains about 2,100,000 clones, roughly 91% of which appear only once. Study-level findings and limits: Donors were few, which limited the genetic and exposure-history diversity represented. All-four-donor shared clonotypes had higher generation probabilities than non-shared clonotypes did. Incomplete sequencing of sorted subsets was indicated by rarefaction despite large depth.

CD8 cells regarded as naive lacked CD45RO, were positively chosen for CCR7, and omitted terminally differentiated effector memory CD45RA+ cells. CDR1 is SEHNR and CDR2 is FQNEAQ in the germline V gene (reference sequence). CDR3 length equals 16 residues. The V gene lost 5 bases and the J gene lost 0 bases, with 13 bases spanning the gap. The source is a man in his late teens or twenties in good health. Some clones in this sample may be carry-over from other donors' samples. Sequences were obtained from naive CD8+ T cells from PBMCs. The chain has TRBV7-9 and TRBJ2-2, with D possibly being TRBD2 (5 bases). The DNA of the CDR3 is TGTGCCAGCAGCCCGAGCTGGCGGGCGAACACCGGGGAGCTGTTTTTT. Protein sequence: CASSPSWRANTGELFF.